This T cell receptor beta chain was sequenced for a study of cytomegalovirus exposure and HLA in healthy donors. Study-wide results and caveats: Most TCR sequences were rare, but some public TCRs occurred in many donors. According to a subsequent analysis, TCR clusters identified in the first cohort showed a tendency to co-occur across the 100 to 150 validation repertoires.

With regard to this clone: Its specificity is unknown.

Clones were sequenced by immunoSEQ multiplex PCR, and TCRdb holds only the in-frame ones, with some missing. The sample includes roughly 260,000 clones, around 87% of them seen just once. This receptor was obtained from a man between 18 and 29 years old in good health and CMV-seronegative. Material for sequencing was PBMCs.

This CDR3 reads CASLSGGADNEQFF. The CDR3, as DNA: TGTGCCAGCCTGAGCGGGGGGGCCGACAATGAGCAGTTCTTC. The gene calls are TRBV6-6 and TRBJ2-1, with 10 bases aligning to TRBD2. Trimming cost V 8 bases and J 5 bases; bases outside gene matches: 6. Germline assignment: CDR1 MNHNY and CDR2 SVGAGI (reference sequence). The CDR3 runs 14 residues.